Reported below is one T cell receptor (beta chain). The entry originates in a study of T-cell reconstitution after alpha-beta-depleted transplantation in children. Preparation of the TCRbeta library involved a method that used unique molecular identifiers. From the PCR reads, TCRdb called clonotypes with MiXCR, one entry per CDR3 protein. The sample records 440,000 or so distinct CDR3 sequences, roughly 10% being singletons. The sample in question was PBMCs from the stem cell graft donor, obtained from the stem cell graft. The sequence was obtained from a human donor who donated a stem cell graft to a child with acute myeloid leukemia.

The CDR3 bases are TGTGCCAGCAGCGACGACTACGAGCAGTACTTC. This codes for CASSDDYEQYF. The chain couples TRBV5-5 to TRBJ2-7; no clear D gene. The V and J ends lost 4 bases and 3 bases respectively, with 5 bases between them. CDR1 and CDR2 from the germline V gene are SGHKS and YYEKEE (reference sequence). The CDR3 contains 11 residues. The entire variable domain, with the rest obtained from reference TRBV5-5 and TRBJ2-7, is as follows: DAGVTQSPTHLIKTRGQQVTLRCSPISGHKSVSWYQQVLGQGPQFIFQYYEKEERGRGNFPDRFSARQFPNYSSELNVNALLLGDSALYLCASSDDYEQYFGPGTRLTVT.